These T cell receptor beta chains were read from a single sample in a study of shared clonotypes between healthy human individuals. Libraries were prepared by immunoSEQ multiplex PCR; TCRdb keeps only in-frame clonotypes and omits some of them. This sample carries 300,000 or so clones, 74% of them seen once, and the ten largest clones take under 13%. Sequencing was carried out using memory CD4+ T cells sorted from blood. Receptors originate from a man aged 30 to 39 in good health. Each CDR3 is given with its conserved first and last residue. D genes are given only for firm matches. The size of a clone is reported for some rows only, either as once, few or many, or as a class for expanded clones.

clone size	CDR3 length	J gene	V gene	D gene	CDR3 DNA	CDR3 protein
-	15	TRBJ2-2	TRBV15	-	TGTGCCACCAGCAGAGTGGAGCTTGGCACCGGGGAGCTGTTTTTT	CATSRVELGTGELFF
-	17	TRBJ2-3	TRBV7-9	TRBD2	TGTGCCAGCAGCCCCGGGACTAGCGGAGCCAGCACAGATACGCAGTATTTT	CASSPGTSGASTDTQYF
-	13	TRBJ2-7	TRBV5-1	-	TGCGCCAGCAGCATGACGACCGGTAACGAGCAGTACTTC	CASSMTTGNEQYF
once	14	TRBJ2-7	TRBV6-1	TRBD1	TGTGCCAGCAGTACGACAGGGCAAAGCTACGAGCAGTACTTC	CASSTTGQSYEQYF
-	17	TRBJ2-7	TRBV7-2	-	TGTGCCAGCAGCTTACTCGCGGGCAGGGCCGGCGGTGGCGAGCAGTACTTC	CASSLLAGRAGGGEQYF
-	17	TRBJ1-2	TRBV10-3	TRBD1	TGTGCCATCAGTGAGCGACCGGGACAGGGGGCGACTTATGGCTACACCTTC	CAISERPGQGATYGYTF
-	11	TRBJ2-1	TRBV7-2	-	TGTGCCAGCAGCTTTTTTAATGAGCAGTTCTTC	CASSFFNEQFF
few	16	TRBJ2-5	TRBV11-2	-	TGTGCCAGCAGCTTGTCAACCTGGACAGCTCAAGAGACCCAGTACTTC	CASSLSTWTAQETQYF
-	16	TRBJ2-7	TRBV5-6	TRBD2	TGTGCCAGCAGCCCCGGACTAGCGGGACTCGGGGTCGAGCAGTACTTC	CASSPGLAGLGVEQYF
once	19	TRBJ2-3	TRBV12-2	-	TGTGCAAGTCGCCTAGGACTAGCGGGAGCCTTAATTTGCACAGATACGCAGTATTTT	CASRLGLAGALICTDTQYF
-	14	TRBJ1-5	TRBV4-1	-	TGCGCCAGCAGCCCCCGGCAGAGCAATCAGCCCCAGCATTTT	CASSPRQSNQPQHF
few	13	TRBJ1-2	TRBV2	TRBD1	TGTGCCAGCACTGGGACAGGATCTTATGGCTACACCTTC	CASTGTGSYGYTF
-	15	TRBJ1-1	TRBV7-3	TRBD1	TGTGCCAGCAGCTTGGGTGCAGGGGGAAACACTGAAGCTTTCTTT	CASSLGAGGNTEAFF
once	16	TRBJ2-5	TRBV5-5	TRBD2	TGTGCCAGCAGCTTGGTGCTAGCGGGAAACCAAGAGACCCAGTACTTC	CASSLVLAGNQETQYF
-	13	TRBJ2-7	TRBV28	TRBD1	TGTGCCAGCCGAGACAGGGGGTCTCACGAGCAGTACTTC	CASRDRGSHEQYF
once	16	TRBJ2-5	TRBV2	TRBD2	TGTGCCAGCAGGGATAGACTAGCGGGGGGGAAAGAGACCCAGTACTTC	CASRDRLAGGKETQYF
-	17	TRBJ2-7	TRBV9	TRBD2	TGTGCCAGCAGCGCCTCGGGACTAGCGGGAGGAGCGAACGAGCAGTACTTC	CASSASGLAGGANEQYF
-	14	TRBJ2-7	TRBV10-2	-	TGCGCCAGCAGTGGTGAAGACTATAGGACTGAGCAGTACTTC	CASSGEDYRTEQYF
-	18	TRBJ1-3	TRBV25-1	-	TGTGCCAGCAGTGAGTCACACGAAGGGCTTCTATCTGGAAACACCATATATTTT	CASSESHEGLLSGNTIYF
-	17	TRBJ1-1	TRBV19	-	TGTGCCAGTAGTCCACTCGCGCCGGGGCAGGTGAACACTGAAGCTTTCTTT	CASSPLAPGQVNTEAFF
many	13	TRBJ2-5	TRBV29-1	TRBD1	TGCAGCTTCCGACAGGGAGCCCAAGAGACCCAGTACTTC	CSFRQGAQETQYF
-	15	TRBJ1-4	TRBV5-1	TRBD1	TGCGCCAGCAGGAGGGGGCTCGCAACTAATGAAAAACTGTTTTTT	CASRRGLATNEKLFF
-	15	TRBJ1-1	TRBV19	TRBD1	TGTGCCAGTAGTGTGGGACAGGGGGCGATCACTGAAGCTTTCTTT	CASSVGQGAITEAFF
-	15	TRBJ2-5	TRBV7-2	-	TGTGCCAGCAGCCCGAAAAACTTCTACCAAGAGGCCCAGTACTTC	CASSPKNFYQEAQYF
few	17	TRBJ2-1	TRBV7-9	-	TGTGCCAGCAGCTTAGCTCTGGAGGTCTGGGTGGACAATGAGCAGTTCTTC	CASSLALEVWVDNEQFF
-	15	TRBJ2-5	TRBV19	TRBD1	TGTGCCAGTAGTATAGATGACAGGGCCTGGGAGACCCAGTACTTC	CASSIDDRAWETQYF
few	13	TRBJ2-1	TRBV6-1	TRBD1	TGTGCCAGCAGGGTACAGGGGTTTGATGAGCAGTTCTTC	CASRVQGFDEQFF
-	13	TRBJ2-7	TRBV7-2	-	TGTGCCAGCAGCGCCCGGGTGTCCTACGAGCAGTACTTC	CASSARVSYEQYF
-	14	TRBJ2-1	TRBV25-1	TRBD2	TGTGCCAGCAGTGAGCGGGAGCCTCCAGGTGAGCAGTTCTTC	CASSEREPPGEQFF
-	16	TRBJ2-7	TRBV18	-	TGTGCCAGCTCACCGTTGGCCTACGGGACTTTTTACGAGCAGTACTTC	CASSPLAYGTFYEQYF
-	15	TRBJ2-1	TRBV5-1	-	TGCGCCAGCAATCCCACGGACCTGGGAATCAATGAGCAGTTCTTC	CASNPTDLGINEQFF